The clone carrying this T cell receptor (beta chain) was seen repeatedly, ten times or more. Its cognate antigen is unknown. Germline V gene sequence: CDR1 MNHEY, CDR2 SMNVEV (reference sequence). CDR3 size: 15 residues. The V end lost 4 bases, the J end lost 6 bases, and 13 bases lay between the germline ends. The record originates from a study of T cells in Graves' hyperthyroidism and ophthalmopathy. The study enrolled patients aged 18 to 65 with newly diagnosed hyperthyroidism of under 2 months' duration. Uncontrolled infection, other autoimmune disease, pregnancy or lactation barred patients from enrollment. TCR beta CDR3 regions were amplified from RNA. A first-round RT-PCR of the TCR CDR3 used the HTBI primer set. MiXCR, run by TCRdb on the multiplex PCR reads, gives a single entry per CDR3 protein. The sample holds some 700,000 distinct CDR3 sequences; about 18% are singletons and the top ten take around 15%.

Regarding the study as a whole: Progression to ophthalmopathy was predicted a median of approximately seven months early. Most expanded thyroid clonotypes above 0.001 also appeared in blood.

This receptor was obtained from a man over 45 with Graves' hyperthyroidism. The sample comprised blood. The chain uses TRBV27 and TRBJ1-6; no reliable D call. For the CDR3, the DNA is TGTGCCAGCAGTTCCGCCGGGAATTTTAATTCACCCCTCCACTTT. This codes for CASSSAGNFNSPLHF.